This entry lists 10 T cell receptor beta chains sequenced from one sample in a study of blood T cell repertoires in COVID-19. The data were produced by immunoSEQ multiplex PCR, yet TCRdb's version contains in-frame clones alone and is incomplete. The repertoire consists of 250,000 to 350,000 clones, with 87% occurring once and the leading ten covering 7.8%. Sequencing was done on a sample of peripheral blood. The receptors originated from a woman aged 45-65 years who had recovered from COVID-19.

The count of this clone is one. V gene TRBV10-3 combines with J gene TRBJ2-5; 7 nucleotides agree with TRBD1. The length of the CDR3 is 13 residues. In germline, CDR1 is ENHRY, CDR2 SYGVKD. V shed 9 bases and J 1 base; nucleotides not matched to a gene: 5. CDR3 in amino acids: CAMAGTAQETQYF. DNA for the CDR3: TGTGCCATGGCCGGGACAGCCCAAGAGACCCAGTACTTC.

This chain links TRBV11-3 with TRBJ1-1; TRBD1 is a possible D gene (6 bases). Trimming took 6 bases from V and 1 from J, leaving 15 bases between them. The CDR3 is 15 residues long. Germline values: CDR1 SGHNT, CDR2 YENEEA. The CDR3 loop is CASRHTGGQNTEAFF. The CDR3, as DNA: TGTGCCAGCAGGCATACGGGGGGGCAGAACACTGAAGCTTTCTTT.

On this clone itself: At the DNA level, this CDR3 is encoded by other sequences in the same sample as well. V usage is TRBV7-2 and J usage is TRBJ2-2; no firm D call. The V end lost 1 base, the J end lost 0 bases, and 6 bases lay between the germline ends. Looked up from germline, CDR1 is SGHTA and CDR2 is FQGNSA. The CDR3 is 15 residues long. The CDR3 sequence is CASSLGLANTGELFF. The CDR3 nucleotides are TGTGCCAGCAGCTTAGGACTGGCGAACACCGGGGAGCTGTTTTTT.

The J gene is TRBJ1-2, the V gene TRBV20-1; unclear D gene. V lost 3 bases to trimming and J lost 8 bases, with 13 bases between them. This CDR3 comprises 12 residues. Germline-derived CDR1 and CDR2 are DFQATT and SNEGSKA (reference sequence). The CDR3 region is CSASGPLEGYTF. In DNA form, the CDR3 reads TGCAGTGCTAGTGGCCCGCTCGAGGGCTACACCTTC.

CDR3 coding DNA: TGTGCCAGCAGATTAAGCAGGGTTAACGAGCAGTACTTC. This gives the protein CASRLSRVNEQYF. The gene calls are TRBV6-5 and TRBJ2-7, with a possible D match to TRBD1 (5 bases). Germline assignment: CDR1 MNHEY and CDR2 SVGAGI. The CDR3 spans 13 residues. V was cut by 6 bases and J by 5 bases, with 14 bases left in between.

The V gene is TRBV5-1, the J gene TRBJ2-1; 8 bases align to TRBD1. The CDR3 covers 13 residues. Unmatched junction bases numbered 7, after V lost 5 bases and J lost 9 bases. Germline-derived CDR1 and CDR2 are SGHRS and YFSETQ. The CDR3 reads CASRMDRVGEQFF. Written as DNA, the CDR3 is TGCGCCAGCAGAATGGACAGGGTAGGTGAGCAGTTCTTC. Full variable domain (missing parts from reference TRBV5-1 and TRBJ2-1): KAGVTQTPRYLIKTRGQQVTLSCSPISGHRSVSWYQQTPGQGLQFLFEYFSETQRNKGNFPGRFSGRQFSNSRSEMNVSTLELGDSALYLCASRMDRVGEQFFGPGTRLTVL.

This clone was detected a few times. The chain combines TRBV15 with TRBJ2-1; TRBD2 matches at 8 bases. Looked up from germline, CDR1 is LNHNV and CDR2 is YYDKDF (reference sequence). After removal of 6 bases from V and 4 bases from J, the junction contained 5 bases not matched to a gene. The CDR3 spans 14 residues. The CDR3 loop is CATRRGTSYNEQFF. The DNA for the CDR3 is TGTGCCACCAGGCGGGGGACTAGTTACAATGAGCAGTTCTTC.

CDR3 amino acids: CASSEPGGVTEAFF. The CDR3 region has the DNA TGTGCCAGCAGCGAACCGGGAGGTGTCACTGAAGCTTTCTTT. V gene TRBV7-2 combines with J gene TRBJ1-1, with no clear D. Germline V gene sequence: CDR1 SGHTA, CDR2 FQGNSA. The CDR3 covers 14 residues. V was pared by 5 bases and J by 4 bases, with 14 bases between.

This CDR3 reads CSVANPYTDTQYF. CDR3 DNA: TGCAGCGTTGCAAACCCCTACACAGATACGCAGTATTTT. The chain links TRBV29-1 to TRBJ2-3; D call uncertain. This CDR3 is built from 13 residues. Germline V gene lookup returns CDR1 SQVTM and CDR2 ANQGSEA. V was trimmed by 4 bases and J by 2 bases, leaving 10 bases between them.

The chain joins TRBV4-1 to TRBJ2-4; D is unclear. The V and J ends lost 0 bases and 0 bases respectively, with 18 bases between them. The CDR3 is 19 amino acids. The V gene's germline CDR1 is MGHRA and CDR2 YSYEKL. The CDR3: CASSQDAGLPNLAKNIQYF. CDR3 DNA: TGCGCCAGCAGCCAAGATGCAGGTTTACCCAATCTAGCCAAAAACATTCAGTACTTC.